This T cell receptor (beta chain) was sequenced in a study of blood T cell repertoires in COVID-19. The method was immunoSEQ multiplex PCR; TCRdb's version includes in-frame clones alone and lacks a portion of them. Among more than 120,000 clones listed, more than 70% were seen once. Germline V CDR1 and CDR2: ENHRY, SYGVKD. Trimming cost V 2 bases and J 5 bases, with 10 bases left between them. The CDR3 has 15 residues. The clonotype originates from a human donor in a cohort sampled during active COVID-19. Source material: peripheral blood. This chain links TRBV10-3 with TRBJ1-6; the D gene is possibly TRBD1 (5 bases). In DNA, the CDR3 is TGTGCCATCAGTGAGACAGGAGTTAATAATTCACCCCTCCACTTT. Translated, it gives CAISETGVNNSPLHF.